This T cell receptor (beta chain) stems from a study of cytomegalovirus exposure and HLA in healthy donors. Study-level background: The approximately 120 validation repertoires were reported in a later analysis to have been generated on the same platform as the approximately 700 first-cohort repertoires. Findings of the study overall: In vitro testing confirmed three CMV-associated chains as specific for CMV antigens. The study flagged some 180 TCR beta chains as cytomegalovirus-associated.

The data were produced by immunoSEQ multiplex PCR, yet TCRdb's version contains in-frame clones alone and is incomplete. This sample has 250,000 to 400,000 clones, with roughly nine tenths found just once. V was shortened by 7 bases and J by 4 bases, with 16 bases between the two germline ends. The CDR3 loop spans 13 amino acids. Germline-derived CDR1 and CDR2 are SQVTM and ANQGSEA. Of note for this clone: Its antigen is unknown.

This receptor was obtained from a woman aged 25-40 years in good health and CMV-seropositive. Material for sequencing was PBMCs. The chain couples TRBV29-1 to TRBJ1-2; tentatively, D is TRBD1 (5 bases). DNA of the CDR3: TGCAGCGCTGGTGGGGCTCCTTTCTATGGCTACACCTTC. This sequence encodes CSAGGAPFYGYTF.